A single sample is the source of the 26 T cell receptor beta chains below, sequenced in a study of Tregs in tolerant kidney transplant recipients. This table comes from immunoSEQ multiplex PCR, and its TCRdb copy is limited to in-frame clones, with some not included. The table for this sample gives 50,000 or so clones. Specimen: CD4+ T cells from blood, collected before the transplant. The receptors were gathered from a human donor who received a combined kidney and bone marrow transplant.

Of note for this clone: The read ends 3 residues shy of where the CDR3 ends; the end is completed using the germline J gene. The chain combines TRBV18 with TRBJ1-1; D gene uncertain. V lost 3 bases and J 0 bases, leaving 8 bases between the germline ends. Germline V CDR1 and CDR2: KGHSH, LQKENI. There are 14 residues in the CDR3. The CDR3 sequence: CASSPPGLNTEAFF. Partial CDR3 DNA: TGTGCCAGCTCACCGCCAGGTTTGAACACTGAA.

In regard to this clone: The CDR3 goes on 3 residues after the read ends, and that part is filled in from the germline J gene. The chain employs TRBV6-2 or TRBV6-3 and TRBJ2-5; D perhaps matches TRBD2 (6 bases). Germline V gene data show CDR1 as MNHEY and CDR2 as SVGEGT. CDR3 length equals 15 residues. Trimming took 2 bases from V and 2 from J, leaving 12 bases between them. The CDR3 bases that were read are TGTGCCAGCAGTTACGGCGGGATAGGGCAAGAGACC. It specifies CASSYGGIGQET. In full, the CDR3 reads CASSYGGIGQETQYF.

As to this clone: Read data end 3 residues before the CDR3 end; the end is taken from the germline J gene. This chain links TRBV6-4 with TRBJ1-2; a possible D gene is TRBD1 (5 bases). CDR1 MRHNA and CDR2 SNTAGT come from the germline V gene. The V gene lost 4 bases and the J gene lost 4 bases, with 19 bases spanning the gap. The CDR3 is 16 amino acids. The CDR3 protein is CASSVGFWQGSYGYTF. The CDR3 bases that were read are TGTGCCAGCAGTGTCGGGTTCTGGCAGGGCAGCTATGGC.

As to this clone: The CDR3 goes on 3 residues after the read ends, and that part is filled in from the germline J gene. This chain links TRBV30 with TRBJ2-3; no clear D. CDR1 GTSNPN and CDR2 SVGIG come from the germline V gene (reference sequence). The CDR3 runs to 14 residues. Between the trimmed V and J ends, which lost 1 base and 0 bases, there was a span of 8 bases. The sequenced CDR3 bases are TGTGCCTGGAGTGGCGGCTTCAGCACAGATACG. Translating it yields CAWSGGFSTDT. The CDR3 as a whole reads CAWSGGFSTDTQYF.

As concerns this clone: The read terminates 3 residues ahead of where the CDR3 ends, so the germline J gene completes it. This chain links TRBV7-8 with TRBJ1-1; TRBD1 agrees at 9 bases. The CDR3 sequence is 15 residues long. Germline V gene lookup returns CDR1 SGHVS and CDR2 FQNEAQ. After removal of 4 bases from V and 5 bases from J, the junction contained 8 bases not matched to a gene. CDR3 DNA, as far as it was read: TGTGCCAGCAGCTCTTCGGACAGGGGTAGAACTGAA. Translated, it gives CASSSSDRGRTE. The CDR3 as a whole reads CASSSSDRGRTEAFF.

CDR3 sequence reads: CASSTSKADTQYF. Partial CDR3 DNA: TGTGCCAGCAGCACTAGCAAGGCAGATACG. The J gene is TRBJ2-3, the V gene TRBV7-9; maybe TRBD2 (6 bases). The sequenced fragment ends 3 residues before the CDR3 boundary, so the rest is inferred from the germline J gene. Between the trimmed V and J ends, which lost 5 bases and 4 bases, there was a span of 10 bases. The CDR3 sequence is 13 residues long. Germline loops: CDR1 SEHNR, CDR2 FQNEAQ (reference sequence). The variable domain in full, completed from reference TRBV7-9 and TRBJ2-3, reads DTGVSQNPRHKITKRGQNVTFRCDPISEHNRLYWYRQTLGQGPEFLTYFQNEAQLEKSRLLSDRFSAERPKGSFSTLEIQRTEQGDSAMYLCASSTSKADTQYFGPGTRLTVL.

Notes on this clone: The read falls 3 residues short of the CDR3 end, and the missing part is taken from the germline J gene. The rearrangement joins TRBV5-1 to TRBJ2-5; 11 positions agree with TRBD1. V was pared by 3 bases and J by 4 bases, with 5 bases of the junction left unmatched. The CDR3 consists of 15 residues. Germline CDR1 SGHRS, CDR2 YFSETQ. The sequenced part of the CDR3 DNA is TGCGCCAGCAGCTGGCGGACAGGGGGCCGAGAGACC. It is translated as CASSWRTGGRET. The entire CDR3 protein reads CASSWRTGGRETQYF.

In regard to this clone: Read sequence stops 3 residues before the CDR3 end, and the germline J gene provides the missing end. The gene calls are TRBV7-2 and TRBJ2-3; D is ambiguous. This CDR3 is built from 12 residues. V lost 5 bases to trimming and J lost 6 bases, with 9 bases between them. The germline V gene has CDR1 SGHTA and CDR2 FQGNSA. CDR3 bases read: TGTGCCAGCAGCGCGTTCACGGATACG. Its protein is CASSAFTDT. The entire CDR3 protein is CASSAFTDTQYF.

A note on this clone: The sequence runs out 3 residues before the end of the CDR3; the remainder is reconstructed from the germline J gene. The rearrangement links TRBV7-2 to TRBJ2-2; a weak D match, TRBD2 (6 bases). The V end lost 6 bases, the J end lost 2 bases, and 13 bases lay between the germline ends. Germline values: CDR1 SGHTA, CDR2 FQGNSA. This CDR3 spans 15 amino acids. The sequenced part of the CDR3 DNA is TGTGCCAGCAGGGGACTTCACCTTAACACCGGGGAG. Amino acid sequence: CASRGLHLNTGE. The whole CDR3 sequence is CASRGLHLNTGELFF.

The CDR3 loop reads CASSLWDRPNEQFF. The CDR3 bases that were read are TGTGCCAGCAGCTTATGGGACAGGCCTAATGAG. The chain couples TRBV7-9 to TRBJ2-1, with 8 bases lining up with TRBD1. The read comes to an end 3 residues before the CDR3 does, leaving the germline J gene to fill in the end. This CDR3 is 14 amino acids long. In germline, CDR1 is SEHNR, CDR2 FQNEAQ (reference sequence). The V gene end was trimmed by 2 bases and the J gene end by 7 bases; junction bases not matched to a gene: 4.

Note on this clone: The CDR3 end is not reached by the read, which stops 3 residues before it; the germline J gene fills it in. The chain links TRBV2 to TRBJ1-1, with 8 bases identical to TRBD1. Germline V gene data show CDR1 as SNHLY and CDR2 as FYNNEI. The CDR3 length is 14 residues. V lost 6 bases and J lost 1; bases outside the gene matches: 4. This CDR3 reads CASSNRGGNTEAFF. CDR3 bases read: TGTGCCAGCAGCAACAGGGGGGGGAACACTGAA.

On this clone itself: The read ends 3 residues before the CDR3 terminus; that terminus is restored from the germline J gene. V usage is TRBV2 and J usage is TRBJ2-5; TRBD1 is a possible D gene (6 bases). V was clipped by 4 bases and J by 2 bases, with 8 bases between them. Per germline, CDR1 SNHLY and CDR2 FYNNEI. This CDR3 spans 13 amino acids. The CDR3 region is CASSGDNQETQYF. CDR3 bases read: TGTGCCAGCAGTGGGGACAATCAAGAGACC.

Turning to this clone: With the read ending 3 residues before the CDR3 end, the germline J gene is used to fill in that end. The rearrangement joins TRBV20-1 to TRBJ1-4; D is uncertain. With 0 bases removed from V and 3 bases from J, the gap between germline ends came to 11 bases. Germline V gene lookup returns CDR1 DFQATT and CDR2 SNEGSKA (reference sequence). The CDR3 length is 15 residues. CDR3 protein: CSARDRVNSNEKLFF. The sequenced part of the CDR3 DNA is TGCAGTGCTAGAGACCGGGTCAACTCTAATGAAAAA.

Remarks on this clone: The read stops 3 residues short of the end of the CDR3; the missing end is completed from the germline J gene. This chain uses TRBV5-1 with TRBJ1-1; a possible D gene is TRBD1 (5 bases). This CDR3 is built from 14 residues. With 2 bases removed from V and 0 bases from J, the gap between germline ends came to 8 bases. Germline lookup yields CDR1 SGHRS and CDR2 YFSETQ. This CDR3 is CASSLRGMNTEAFF. The sequenced part of the CDR3 DNA is TGCGCCAGCAGCTTAAGGGGTATGAACACTGAA.

Comments on this clone: The CDR3 is cut off 3 residues early in the read; its end comes from the germline J gene. This chain connects TRBV29-1 to TRBJ1-2; 8 bases map to TRBD1. This CDR3 contains 12 residues. Germline CDR1 and CDR2: SQVTM and ANQGSEA. With V trimmed by 7 bases and J by 7 bases, 8 bases remained unmatched. The CDR3 bases that were read are TGCAGCGCTATGCAGGGGGCGGGTGGC. Amino acid sequence: CSAMQGAGG. The entire CDR3 reads CSAMQGAGGYTF.

With regard to this clone: The read stops 3 residues short of the end of the CDR3; the missing end is completed from the germline J gene. The chain is built from TRBV7-9 and TRBJ1-1; D gene uncertain. This CDR3 spans 13 amino acids. V lost 5 bases and J lost 4, with 11 bases in between. Germline V gene data show CDR1 as SEHNR and CDR2 as FQNEAQ (reference sequence). The CDR3 protein is CASSPIRGTEAFF. The CDR3 DNA, read in part, is TGTGCCAGCAGCCCTATCCGGGGCACTGAA.

For this clone: Read coverage stops 3 residues before the CDR3 terminus; the germline J gene supplies the remainder. The rearrangement links TRBV18 to TRBJ1-2, with TRBD1 matching over 10 bases. Germline CDR1 KGHSH, CDR2 LQKENI. After removal of 3 bases from V and 5 bases from J, the junction contained 3 bases not matched to a gene. CDR3 length: 14 amino acids. The CDR3 bases that were read are TGTGCCAGCTCACCCGGGACAGGGGTGTATGGC. It is translated as CASSPGTGVYG. The entire CDR3 protein reads CASSPGTGVYGYTF.

Details on this clone: The CDR3 end falls 3 residues outside the read, so it is completed with the germline J gene. The rearrangement joins TRBV6-2 or TRBV6-3 to TRBJ2-5; 7 bases are a match to TRBD2. Germline V gene sequence: CDR1 MNHEY, CDR2 SVGEGT. The CDR3 length is 13 residues. The ends lost 6 bases at V and 1 base at J; junction bases unmatched: 2. The CDR3 protein is CASRASGQETQYF. The CDR3 bases that were read are TGTGCCAGCAGAGCTAGCGGCCAAGAGACC.

Regarding this clone: The read is 3 residues too short to cover the CDR3 end, so that end is filled in from the germline J gene. V usage is TRBV11-2 and J usage is TRBJ1-4; TRBD1 aligns across 8 bases. The CDR3 is 14 residues long. Looked up from germline, CDR1 is SGHAT and CDR2 is FQNNGV. V was pared by 2 bases and J by 7 bases, with 3 bases of the junction left unmatched. The part of the CDR3 DNA that was read is TGTGCCAGCAGCTTACAGGGGGCGGGTGAAAAA. It translates to CASSLQGAGEK. The full CDR3 sequence reads CASSLQGAGEKLFF.

About this clone itself: The read ends 3 residues early relative to the CDR3; the germline J gene fills the gap. The chain links TRBV29-1 to TRBJ2-7; 7 bases are shared with TRBD2. The CDR3 covers 13 residues. V lost 3 bases to trimming and J lost 0 bases; unmatched junction nucleotides: 2. Germline CDR1 reads SQVTM; CDR2 reads ANQGSEA. The CDR3 loop is CSVDGGGSYEQYF. CDR3 bases read: TGCAGCGTTGACGGCGGGGGCTCCTACGAG.

About this clone: With the read ending 3 residues before the CDR3 end, the germline J gene is used to fill in that end. The chain combines TRBV19 with TRBJ2-2; 9 bases are a match to TRBD1. J gave up 6 bases and V 7 bases, and 6 bases lay outside the gene matches. The germline CDR1 and CDR2 sequences are LNHDA and SQIVND (reference sequence). The CDR3 loop spans 14 amino acids. The sequenced part of the CDR3 DNA is TGTGCCAGTAACGAACAGGGGGCCGCCGGGGAG. Translated: CASNEQGAAGE. The full-length CDR3 reads as CASNEQGAAGELFF.

As to this clone: The DNA ends 3 residues before the CDR3 does, and the rest of the CDR3 is filled in from the germline J gene. The rearrangement links TRBV30 to TRBJ1-3; D not resolved. CDR1 GTSNPN and CDR2 SVGIG come from the germline V gene (reference sequence). This CDR3 is built from 13 residues. V gave up 3 bases and J gave up 1 base, with 7 bases separating them. CDR3: CAWRRASGNTIYF. The sequenced part of the CDR3 DNA is TGTGCCTGGAGGAGGGCTTCTGGAAACACC.

In the case of this clone: The read is 3 residues too short to cover the CDR3 end, so that end is filled in from the germline J gene. This chain uses TRBV5-1 with TRBJ2-2, with D perhaps matching TRBD1 (6 bases). V lost 4 bases, J lost 8 bases, and 15 bases lay in between. Germline loops: CDR1 SGHRS, CDR2 YFSETQ. This CDR3 is built from 14 residues. The CDR3 reads CASSPRTGTGELFF. The DNA read from the CDR3 is TGCGCCAGCAGCCCCCGGACTGGGACAGGGGAG.

A remark on this clone: The read finishes 3 residues shy of the CDR3 end, and the germline J gene is used to complete it. V is TRBV6-1 and J is TRBJ1-5; a weak D match, TRBD1 (5 bases). Germline V gives CDR1 MNHNS, CDR2 SASEGT. The CDR3 contains 15 residues. The V and J ends lost 2 bases and 3 bases respectively, with 11 bases between them. CDR3 sequence: CASSETSTVNQPQHF. The sequenced part of the CDR3 DNA is TGTGCCAGCAGTGAAACTTCGACAGTCAATCAGCCC.

To note about this clone: The read is 3 residues too short to cover the CDR3 end, so that end is filled in from the germline J gene. The V and J genes are TRBV5-6 and TRBJ2-5; 7 bases map to TRBD2. Germline V gene lookup returns CDR1 SGHDT and CDR2 YYEEEE. V lost 1 base and J lost 3; bases outside the gene matches: 6. This CDR3 region has 15 residues. The chain's CDR3 is CASSLPGLLKETQYF. The CDR3 DNA, read in part, is TGTGCCAGCAGCTTGCCGGGACTATTAAAAGAGACC.

With regard to this clone: The read terminates 3 residues before the CDR3 end, so the remaining end is supplied by the germline J gene. The V call is TRBV18, the J call TRBJ2-3, with 13 positions matching TRBD2. The CDR3 has 13 amino acids. Germline lookup yields CDR1 KGHSH and CDR2 LQKENI. CDR3 bases read: TGTGCCAGCGACGGACTAGCGGGAGTAACG. Its protein is CASDGLAGVT. The full CDR3 protein is CASDGLAGVTQYF. Based on the CDR3 plus reference TRBV18 and TRBJ2-3, the full variable domain is NAGVMQNPRHLVRRRGQEARLRCSPMKGHSHVYWYRQLPEEGLKFMVYLQKENIIDESGMPKERFSAEFPKEGPSILRIQQVVRGDSAAYFCASDGLAGVTQYFGPGTRLTVL.